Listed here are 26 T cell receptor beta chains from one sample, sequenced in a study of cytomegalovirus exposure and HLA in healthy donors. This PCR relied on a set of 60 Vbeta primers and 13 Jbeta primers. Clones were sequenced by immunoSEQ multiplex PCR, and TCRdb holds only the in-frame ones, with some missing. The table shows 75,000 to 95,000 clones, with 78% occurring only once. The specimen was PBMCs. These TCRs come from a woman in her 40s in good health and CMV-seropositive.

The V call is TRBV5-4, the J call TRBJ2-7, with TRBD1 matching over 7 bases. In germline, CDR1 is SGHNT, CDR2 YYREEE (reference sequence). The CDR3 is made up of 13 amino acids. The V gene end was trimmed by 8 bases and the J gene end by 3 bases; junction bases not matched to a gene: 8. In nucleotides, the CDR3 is TGTGCCAGTTTGGAACAGGGGTTCTACGAGCAGTACTTC. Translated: CASLEQGFYEQYF.

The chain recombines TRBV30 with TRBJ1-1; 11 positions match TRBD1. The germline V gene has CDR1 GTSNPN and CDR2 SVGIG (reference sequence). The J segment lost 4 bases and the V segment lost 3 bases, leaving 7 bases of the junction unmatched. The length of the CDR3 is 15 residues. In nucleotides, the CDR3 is TGTGCCTGGAGCGACGGGACAGGGGGTTTCACTGAAGCTTTCTTT. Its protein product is CAWSDGTGGFTEAFF.

The CDR3 here is CASSYGSGKGYTF. CDR3 coding DNA: TGTGCCAGCAGTTACGGGAGTGGTAAAGGCTACACCTTC. V gene TRBV6-5 combines with J gene TRBJ1-2; D not certain. Per the germline V gene, CDR1 is MNHEY and CDR2 is SVGAGI. The CDR3 runs 13 residues. Deletions cut 2 bases from V and 8 bases from J, with 12 bases between.

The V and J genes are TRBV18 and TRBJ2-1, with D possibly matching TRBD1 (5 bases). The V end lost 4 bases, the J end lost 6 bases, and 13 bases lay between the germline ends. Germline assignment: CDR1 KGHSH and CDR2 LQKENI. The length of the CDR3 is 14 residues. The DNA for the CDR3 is TGTGCCAGCTCACTAGGACATGGGTCCAATGAGCAGTTCTTC. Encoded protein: CASSLGHGSNEQFF.

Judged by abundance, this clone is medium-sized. The CDR3 sequence is CASSELEGTWDTEAFF. The CDR3 region has the DNA TGTGCCAGCAGTGAATTAGAGGGTACGTGGGACACTGAAGCTTTCTTT. V is TRBV6-1 and J is TRBJ1-1; D is unresolved. V was shortened by 2 bases and J by 3 bases, with 16 bases between the two germline ends. CDR1 and CDR2 (germline): MNHNS, SASEGT. The CDR3 is 16 residues long.

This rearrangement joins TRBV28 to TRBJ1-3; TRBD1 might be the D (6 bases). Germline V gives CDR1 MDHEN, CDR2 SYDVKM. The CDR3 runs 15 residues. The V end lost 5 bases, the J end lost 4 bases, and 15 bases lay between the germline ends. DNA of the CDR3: TGTGCCAGCAGTGACGGACAGTTAGCCGGAAACACCATATATTTT. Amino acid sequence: CASSDGQLAGNTIYF. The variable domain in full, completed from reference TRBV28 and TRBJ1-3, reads DVKVTQSSRYLVKRTGEKVFLECVQDMDHENMFWYRQDPGLGLRLIYFSYDVKMKEKGDIPEGYSVSREKKERFSLILESASTNQTSMYLCASSDGQLAGNTIYFGEGSWLTVV.

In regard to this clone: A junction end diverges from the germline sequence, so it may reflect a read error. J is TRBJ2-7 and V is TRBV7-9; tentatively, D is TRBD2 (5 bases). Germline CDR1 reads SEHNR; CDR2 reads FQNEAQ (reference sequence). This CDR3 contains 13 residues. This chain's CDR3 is CSSSLPEGYEQYF. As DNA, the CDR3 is TGTTCCAGCAGCCTTCCTGAGGGCTACGAGCAGTACTTC.

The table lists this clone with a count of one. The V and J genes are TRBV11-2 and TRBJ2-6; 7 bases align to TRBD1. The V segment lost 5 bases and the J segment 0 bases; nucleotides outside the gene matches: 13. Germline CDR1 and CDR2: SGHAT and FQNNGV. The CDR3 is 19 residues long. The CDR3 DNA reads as TGTGCCAGCAGCCCAGTCATAAGACAGGGCAACTCTGGGGCCAACGTCCTGACTTTC. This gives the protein CASSPVIRQGNSGANVLTF.

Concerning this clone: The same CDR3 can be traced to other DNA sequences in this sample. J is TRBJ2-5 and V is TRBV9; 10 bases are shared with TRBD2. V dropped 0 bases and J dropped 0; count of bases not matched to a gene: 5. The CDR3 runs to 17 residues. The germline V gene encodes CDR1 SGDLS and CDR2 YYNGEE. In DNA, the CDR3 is TGTGCCAGCAGCGTAGGGCTAGCGGGAGCGTACCAAGAGACCCAGTACTTC. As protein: CASSVGLAGAYQETQYF. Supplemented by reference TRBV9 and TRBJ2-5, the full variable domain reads DSGVTQTPKHLITATGQRVTLRCSPRSGDLSVYWYQQSLDQGLQFLIQYYNGEERAKGNILERFSAQQFPDLHSELNLSSLELGDSALYFCASSVGLAGAYQETQYFGPGTRLLVL.

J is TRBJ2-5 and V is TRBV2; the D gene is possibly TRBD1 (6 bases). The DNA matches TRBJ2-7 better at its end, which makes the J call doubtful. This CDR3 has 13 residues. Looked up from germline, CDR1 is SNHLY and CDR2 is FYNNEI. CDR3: CASSRQDSYEQYF. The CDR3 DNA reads TGTGCCAGCAGCCGACAGGACTCCTACGAGCAGTACTTC.

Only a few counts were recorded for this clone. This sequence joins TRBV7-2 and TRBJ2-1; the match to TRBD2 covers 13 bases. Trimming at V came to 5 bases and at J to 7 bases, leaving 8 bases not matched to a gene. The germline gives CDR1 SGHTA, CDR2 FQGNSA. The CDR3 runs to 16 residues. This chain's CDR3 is CASSAAGTSGMNEQFF. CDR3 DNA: TGTGCCAGCAGCGCTGCCGGGACTAGCGGGATGAATGAGCAGTTCTTC.

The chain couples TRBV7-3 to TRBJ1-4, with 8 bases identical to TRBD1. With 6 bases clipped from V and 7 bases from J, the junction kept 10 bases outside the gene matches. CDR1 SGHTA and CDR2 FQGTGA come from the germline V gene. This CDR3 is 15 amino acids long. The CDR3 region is CASSPQGALLEKLFF. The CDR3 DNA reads TGTGCCAGCAGTCCGCAGGGGGCGCTTCTTGAAAAACTGTTTTTT.

Written as DNA, the CDR3 is TGCAGCGTAACAAATCGGGACAGCGGCTCCGAGCAGTACTTC. Translated: CSVTNRDSGSEQYF. V and J are TRBV29-1 and TRBJ2-7; 7 positions match TRBD1. CDR3 length: 14 amino acids. Germline V lookup: CDR1 SQVTM, CDR2 ANQGSEA. The junction had 14 bases not matched to a gene; V was cut back by 6 bases and J by 6 bases.

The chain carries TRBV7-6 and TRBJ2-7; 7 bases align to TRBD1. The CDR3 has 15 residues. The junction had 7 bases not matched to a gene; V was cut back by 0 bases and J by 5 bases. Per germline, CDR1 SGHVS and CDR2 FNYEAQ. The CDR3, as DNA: TGTGCCAGCAGCTTAGCCCTGACAGGGATTGACGAGCAGTACTTC. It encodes CASSLALTGIDEQYF.

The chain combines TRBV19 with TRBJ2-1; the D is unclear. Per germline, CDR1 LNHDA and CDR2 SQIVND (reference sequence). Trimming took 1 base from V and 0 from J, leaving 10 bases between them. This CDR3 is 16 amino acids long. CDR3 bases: TGTGCCAGTAGTATAGGAGCCGCCCACTCCTACAATGAGCAGTTCTTC. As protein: CASSIGAAHSYNEQFF.

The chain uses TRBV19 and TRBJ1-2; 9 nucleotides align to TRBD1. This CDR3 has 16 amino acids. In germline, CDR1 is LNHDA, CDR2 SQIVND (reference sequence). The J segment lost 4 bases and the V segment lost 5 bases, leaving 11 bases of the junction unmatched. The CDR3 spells CASSRARDREVYGYTF. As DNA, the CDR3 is TGTGCCAGTAGTCGAGCTCGGGACAGGGAGGTCTATGGCTACACCTTC.

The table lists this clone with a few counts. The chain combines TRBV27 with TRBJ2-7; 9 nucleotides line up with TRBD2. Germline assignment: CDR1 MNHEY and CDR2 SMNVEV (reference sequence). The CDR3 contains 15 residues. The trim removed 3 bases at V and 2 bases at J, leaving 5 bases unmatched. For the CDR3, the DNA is TGTGCCAGCAGTTTGGGTAGCGGGAGAACCTACGAGCAGTACTTC. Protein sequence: CASSLGSGRTYEQYF.

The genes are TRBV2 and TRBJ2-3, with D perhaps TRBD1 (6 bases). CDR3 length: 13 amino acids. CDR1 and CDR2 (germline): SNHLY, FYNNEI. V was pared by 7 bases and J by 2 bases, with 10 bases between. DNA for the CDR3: TGTGCCAGCAACAGGGATTTCACAGATACGCAGTATTTT. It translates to CASNRDFTDTQYF. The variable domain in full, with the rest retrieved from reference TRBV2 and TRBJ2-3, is EPEVTQTPSHQVTQMGQEVILRCVPISNHLYFYWYRQILGQKVEFLVSFYNNEISEKSEIFDDQFSVERPDGSNFTLKIRSTKLEDSAMYFCASNRDFTDTQYFGPGTRLTVL.

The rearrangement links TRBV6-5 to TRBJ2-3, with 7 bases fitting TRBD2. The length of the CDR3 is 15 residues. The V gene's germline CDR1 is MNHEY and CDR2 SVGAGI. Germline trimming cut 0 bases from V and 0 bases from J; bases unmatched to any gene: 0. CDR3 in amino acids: CASSYSGGSTDTQYF. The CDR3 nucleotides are TGTGCCAGCAGTTACTCGGGGGGGAGCACAGATACGCAGTATTTT.

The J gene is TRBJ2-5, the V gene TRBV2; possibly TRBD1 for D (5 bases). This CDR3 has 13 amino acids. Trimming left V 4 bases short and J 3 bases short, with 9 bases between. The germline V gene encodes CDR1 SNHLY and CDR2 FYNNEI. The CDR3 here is CASSVGPKETQYF. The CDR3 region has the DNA TGTGCCAGCAGTGTGGGGCCAAAAGAGACCCAGTACTTC.

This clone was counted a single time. The chain's CDR3 is CASSKSWGDQETQYF. CDR3 coding DNA: TGCGCCAGCAGCAAAAGCTGGGGAGATCAAGAGACCCAGTACTTC. This chain links TRBV5-1 with TRBJ2-5; perhaps TRBD2 as D (5 bases). Per germline, CDR1 SGHRS and CDR2 YFSETQ. Trimming pared 4 bases from V and 2 bases from J, leaving 15 bases between. The CDR3 consists of 15 residues.

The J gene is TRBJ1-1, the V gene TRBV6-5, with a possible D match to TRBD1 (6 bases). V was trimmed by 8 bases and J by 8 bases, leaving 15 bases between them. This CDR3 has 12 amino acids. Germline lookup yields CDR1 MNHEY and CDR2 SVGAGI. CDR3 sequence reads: CASPGAYSEAFF. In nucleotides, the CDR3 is TGTGCCAGCCCAGGGGCTTATTCCGAAGCTTTCTTT.

CDR3 coding DNA: TGTGCCAGCAGTCGGGGGGGGACGGGGGCTCAGCCCCAGCATTTT. It specifies CASSRGGTGAQPQHF. The rearrangement joins TRBV9 to TRBJ1-5, with a possible D match to TRBD1 (6 bases). Trimming cost V 5 bases and J 6 bases, with 18 bases left between them. CDR3 length equals 15 residues. CDR1 and CDR2 (germline): SGDLS, YYNGEE. The full variable domain, with the rest looked up from reference TRBV9 and TRBJ1-5, is DSGVTQTPKHLITATGQRVTLRCSPRSGDLSVYWYQQSLDQGLQFLIQYYNGEERAKGNILERFSAQQFPDLHSELNLSSLELGDSALYFCASSRGGTGAQPQHFGDGTRLSIL.

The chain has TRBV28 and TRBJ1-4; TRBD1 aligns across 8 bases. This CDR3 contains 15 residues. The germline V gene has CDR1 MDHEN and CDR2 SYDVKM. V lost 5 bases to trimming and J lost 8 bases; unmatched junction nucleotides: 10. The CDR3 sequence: CASSLVQGAHEKLFF. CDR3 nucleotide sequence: TGTGCCAGCAGTCTGGTCCAGGGGGCGCACGAAAAACTGTTTTTT.

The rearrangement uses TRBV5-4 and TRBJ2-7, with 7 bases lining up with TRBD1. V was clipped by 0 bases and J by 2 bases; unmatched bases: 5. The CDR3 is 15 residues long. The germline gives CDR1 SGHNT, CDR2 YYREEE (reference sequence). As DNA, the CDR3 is TGTGCCAGCAGCTTGGGTGGGACAGATCCCTACGAGCAGTACTTC. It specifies CASSLGGTDPYEQYF.

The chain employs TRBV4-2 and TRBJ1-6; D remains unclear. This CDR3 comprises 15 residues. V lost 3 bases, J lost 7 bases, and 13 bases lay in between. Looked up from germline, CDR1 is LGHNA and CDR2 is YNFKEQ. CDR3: CASSHPRELNSPLHF. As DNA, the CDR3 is TGTGCCAGCAGCCATCCCCGGGAGCTGAATTCACCCCTCCACTTT.